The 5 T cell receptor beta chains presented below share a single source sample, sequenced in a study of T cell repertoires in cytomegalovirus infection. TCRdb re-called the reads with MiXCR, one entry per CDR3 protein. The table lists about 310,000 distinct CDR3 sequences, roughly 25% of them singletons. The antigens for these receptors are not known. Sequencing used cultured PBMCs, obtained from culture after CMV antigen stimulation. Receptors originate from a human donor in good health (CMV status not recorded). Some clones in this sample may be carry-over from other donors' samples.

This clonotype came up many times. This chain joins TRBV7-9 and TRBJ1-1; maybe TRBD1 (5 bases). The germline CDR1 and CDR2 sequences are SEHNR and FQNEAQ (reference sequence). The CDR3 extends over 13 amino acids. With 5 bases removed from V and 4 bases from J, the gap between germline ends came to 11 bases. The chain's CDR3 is CASSEWGTTEAFF. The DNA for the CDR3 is TGTGCCAGCAGCGAGTGGGGGACCACTGAAGCTTTCTTT.

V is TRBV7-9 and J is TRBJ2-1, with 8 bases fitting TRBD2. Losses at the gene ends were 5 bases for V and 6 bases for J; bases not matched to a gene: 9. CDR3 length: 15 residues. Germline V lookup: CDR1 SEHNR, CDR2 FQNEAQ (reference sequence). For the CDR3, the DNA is TGTGCCAGCAGCCTCGGGAGGGCCTACGGCAATGAGCAGTTCTTC. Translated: CASSLGRAYGNEQFF.

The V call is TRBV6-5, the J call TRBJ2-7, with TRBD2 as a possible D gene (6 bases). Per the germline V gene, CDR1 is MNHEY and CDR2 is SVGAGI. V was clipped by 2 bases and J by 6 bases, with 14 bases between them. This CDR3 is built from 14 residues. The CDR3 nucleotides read TGTGCCAGCAGTTACCCGGGGGTGGGACGCGAGCAGTACTTC. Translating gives CASSYPGVGREQYF.

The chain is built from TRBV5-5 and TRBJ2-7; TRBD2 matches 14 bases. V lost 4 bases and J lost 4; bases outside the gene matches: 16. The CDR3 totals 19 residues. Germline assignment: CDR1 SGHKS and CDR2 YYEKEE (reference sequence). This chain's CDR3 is CASSPGLAGAAGLVYEQYV. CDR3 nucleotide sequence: TGTGCCAGCAGCCCGGGACTAGCGGGAGCTGCTGGGTTGGTTTACGAGCAGTACGTC.

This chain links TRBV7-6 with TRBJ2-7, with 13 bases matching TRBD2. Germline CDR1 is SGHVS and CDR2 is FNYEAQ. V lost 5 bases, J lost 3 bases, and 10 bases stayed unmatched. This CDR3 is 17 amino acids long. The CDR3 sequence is CASSETSGRALGYEQYF. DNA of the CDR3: TGTGCCAGCAGCGAAACTAGCGGGAGGGCCTTAGGCTACGAGCAGTACTTC.